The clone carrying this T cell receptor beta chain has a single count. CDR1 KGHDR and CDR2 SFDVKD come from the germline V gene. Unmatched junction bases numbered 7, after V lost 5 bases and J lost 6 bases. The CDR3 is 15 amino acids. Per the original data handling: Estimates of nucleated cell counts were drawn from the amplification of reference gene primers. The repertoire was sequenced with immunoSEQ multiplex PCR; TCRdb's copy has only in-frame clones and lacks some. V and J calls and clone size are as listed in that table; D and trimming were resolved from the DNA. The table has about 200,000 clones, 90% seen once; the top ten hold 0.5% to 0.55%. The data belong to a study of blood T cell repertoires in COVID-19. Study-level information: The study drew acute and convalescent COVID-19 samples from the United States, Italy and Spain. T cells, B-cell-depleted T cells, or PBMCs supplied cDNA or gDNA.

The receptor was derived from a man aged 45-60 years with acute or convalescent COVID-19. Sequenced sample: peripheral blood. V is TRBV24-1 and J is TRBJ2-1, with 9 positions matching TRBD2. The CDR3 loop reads CATSVSLAGGNEQFF. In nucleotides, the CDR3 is TGTGCCACCAGTGTATCACTAGCGGGCGGCAATGAGCAGTTCTTC.